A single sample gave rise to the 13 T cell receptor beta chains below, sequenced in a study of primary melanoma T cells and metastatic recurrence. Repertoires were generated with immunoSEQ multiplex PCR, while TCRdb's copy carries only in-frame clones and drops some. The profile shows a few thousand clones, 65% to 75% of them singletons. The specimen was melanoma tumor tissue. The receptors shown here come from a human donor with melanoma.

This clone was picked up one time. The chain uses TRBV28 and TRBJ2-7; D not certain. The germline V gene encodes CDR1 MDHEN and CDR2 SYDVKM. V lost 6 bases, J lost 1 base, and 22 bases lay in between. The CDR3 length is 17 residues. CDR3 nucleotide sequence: TGTGCCAGCAGCCCCACCCGTGGGCAGCGACAATCCTACGAGCAGTACTTC. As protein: CASSPTRGQRQSYEQYF.

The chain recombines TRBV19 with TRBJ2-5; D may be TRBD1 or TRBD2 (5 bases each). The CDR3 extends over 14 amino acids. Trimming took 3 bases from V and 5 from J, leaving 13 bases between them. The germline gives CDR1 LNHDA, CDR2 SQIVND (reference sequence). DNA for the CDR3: TGTGCCAGTAGTATTCCGGGGCTCACTGAGACCCAGTACTTC. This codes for CASSIPGLTETQYF.

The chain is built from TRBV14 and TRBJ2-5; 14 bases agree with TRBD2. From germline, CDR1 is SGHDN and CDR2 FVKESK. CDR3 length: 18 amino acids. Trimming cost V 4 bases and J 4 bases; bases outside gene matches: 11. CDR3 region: CASSPLAGLAGGLETQYF. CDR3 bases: TGTGCCAGCAGCCCCCTCGCCGGACTAGCGGGGGGACTAGAGACCCAGTACTTC.

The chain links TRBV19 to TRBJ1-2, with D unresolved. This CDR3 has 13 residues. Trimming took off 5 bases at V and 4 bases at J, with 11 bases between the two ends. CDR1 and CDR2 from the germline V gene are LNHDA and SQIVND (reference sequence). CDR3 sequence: CASSPDGLYGYTF. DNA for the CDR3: TGTGCCAGTAGTCCGGACGGGCTCTATGGCTACACCTTC.

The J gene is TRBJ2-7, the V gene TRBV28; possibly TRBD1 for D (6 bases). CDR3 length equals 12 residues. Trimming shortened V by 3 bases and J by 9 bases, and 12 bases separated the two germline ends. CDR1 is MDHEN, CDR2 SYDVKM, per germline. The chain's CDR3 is CASSFSTTGQYF. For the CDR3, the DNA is TGTGCCAGCAGTTTCTCCACGACAGGGCAGTACTTC.

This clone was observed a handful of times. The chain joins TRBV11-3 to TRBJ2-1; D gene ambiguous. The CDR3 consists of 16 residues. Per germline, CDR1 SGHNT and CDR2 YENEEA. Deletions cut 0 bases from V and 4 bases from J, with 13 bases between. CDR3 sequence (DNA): TGTGCCAGCAGCTTAGAAGGCGGAGTTGGGTACAATGAGCAGTTCTTC. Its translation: CASSLEGGVGYNEQFF.

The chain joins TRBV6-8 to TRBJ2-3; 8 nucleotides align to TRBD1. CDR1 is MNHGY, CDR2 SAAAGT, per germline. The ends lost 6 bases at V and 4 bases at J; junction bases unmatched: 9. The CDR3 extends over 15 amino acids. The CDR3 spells CASSKTGALSDTQYF. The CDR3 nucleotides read TGTGCCAGCAGCAAGACAGGGGCTCTGTCAGATACGCAGTATTTT.

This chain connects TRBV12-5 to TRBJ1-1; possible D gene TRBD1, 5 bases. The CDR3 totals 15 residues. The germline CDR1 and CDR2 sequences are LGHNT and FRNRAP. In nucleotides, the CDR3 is TGTGCCAACACCCGGTCCCGGGAGGGGAAGACTGAAGCTTTCTTT. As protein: CANTRSREGKTEAFF.

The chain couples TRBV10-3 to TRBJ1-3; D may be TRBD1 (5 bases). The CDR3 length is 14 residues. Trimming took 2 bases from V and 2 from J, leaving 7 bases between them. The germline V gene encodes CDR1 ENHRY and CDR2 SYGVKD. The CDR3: CAISEVGAGNTIYF. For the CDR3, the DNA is TGTGCCATCAGTGAGGTGGGGGCTGGAAACACCATATATTTT.

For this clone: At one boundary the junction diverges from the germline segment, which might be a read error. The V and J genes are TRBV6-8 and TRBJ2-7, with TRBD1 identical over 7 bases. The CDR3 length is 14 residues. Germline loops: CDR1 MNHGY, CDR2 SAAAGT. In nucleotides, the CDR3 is TGTGTCAGCAGTGACTGGACAGGACCCTACGAGCAGTACTTC. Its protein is CVSSDWTGPYEQYF.

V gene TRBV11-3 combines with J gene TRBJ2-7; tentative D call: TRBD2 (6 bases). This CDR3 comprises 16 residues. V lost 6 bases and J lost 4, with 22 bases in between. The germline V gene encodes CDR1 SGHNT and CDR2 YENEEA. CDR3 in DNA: TGTGCCAGCAGTCCCTACCAAGGGACTGGCCAGTACGAGCAGTACTTC. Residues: CASSPYQGTGQYEQYF. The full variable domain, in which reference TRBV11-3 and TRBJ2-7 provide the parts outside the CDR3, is EAGVVQSPRYKIIEKKQPVAFWCNPISGHNTLYWYLQNLGQGPELLIRYENEEAVDDSQLPKDRFSAERLKGVDSTLKIQPAELGDSAVYLCASSPYQGTGQYEQYFGPGTRLTVT.

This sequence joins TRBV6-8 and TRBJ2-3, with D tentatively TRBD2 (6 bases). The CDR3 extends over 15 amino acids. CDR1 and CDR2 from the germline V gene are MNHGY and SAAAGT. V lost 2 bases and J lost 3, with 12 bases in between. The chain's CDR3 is CASSYGGSRTDTQYF. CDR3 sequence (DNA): TGTGCCAGCAGTTACGGGGGGAGTCGTACAGATACGCAGTATTTT.

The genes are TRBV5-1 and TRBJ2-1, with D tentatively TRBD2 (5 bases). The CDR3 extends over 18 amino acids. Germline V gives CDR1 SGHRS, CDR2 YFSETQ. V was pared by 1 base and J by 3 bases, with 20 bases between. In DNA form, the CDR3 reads TGCGCCAGCAGCTTGCCCCGGGCGGAAGGAGGCCGCTACAATGAGCAGTTCTTC. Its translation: CASSLPRAEGGRYNEQFF.